The 9 T cell receptor beta chains below were found in one sample sequenced in a study of cytomegalovirus exposure and HLA in healthy donors. PCR employed 60 Vbeta and 13 Jbeta primers. Only in-frame clones appear in the TCRdb table, and some are missing; sequencing was by immunoSEQ multiplex PCR. There are about 150,000 clones in the sample; over 60% occur only once, and 1.5% to 2% lies in the top ten. Sequenced material: PBMCs. These receptors were obtained from a woman between 18 and 30 years old in good health and CMV-seronegative.

This chain joins TRBV5-1 and TRBJ2-3; 7 nucleotides agree with TRBD2. Germline-derived CDR1 and CDR2 are SGHRS and YFSETQ. The CDR3 length is 15 residues. Trimming at V came to 0 bases and at J to 1 base, leaving 2 bases not matched to a gene. CDR3 amino acids: CASSLVGGGTDTQYF. CDR3 coding DNA: TGCGCCAGCAGCTTGGTGGGGGGGGGCACAGATACGCAGTATTTT.

The CDR3 bases are TGTGCCAGCAGTGAAGAGGTAGCATATAGCAATCAGCCCCAGCATTTT. Amino acid sequence: CASSEEVAYSNQPQHF. The V and J genes are TRBV2 and TRBJ1-5; D is unresolved. V was cut by 1 base and J by 0 bases, with 10 bases left in between. The CDR3 is made up of 16 amino acids. Germline assignment: CDR1 SNHLY and CDR2 FYNNEI.

The rearrangement links TRBV11-2 to TRBJ2-5, with 7 bases aligning to TRBD1. CDR3 length equals 13 residues. CDR1 and CDR2 (germline): SGHAT, FQNNGV. V dropped 4 bases and J dropped 2; count of bases not matched to a gene: 1. In nucleotides, the CDR3 is TGTGCCAGCAGCTCGGGACAGCAAGAGACCCAGTACTTC. Protein: CASSSGQQETQYF. Supplemented by reference TRBV11-2 and TRBJ2-5, the full variable domain reads EAGVAQSPRYKIIEKRQSVAFWCNPISGHATLYWYQQILGQGPKLLIQFQNNGVVDDSQLPKDRFSAERLKGVDSTLKIQPAKLEDSAVYLCASSSGQQETQYFGPGTRLLVL.

The V call is TRBV28, the J call TRBJ2-1, with TRBD1 identical over 10 bases. Unmatched junction bases numbered 9, after V lost 4 bases and J lost 9 bases. CDR3 length equals 15 residues. Per germline, CDR1 MDHEN and CDR2 SYDVKM. The CDR3 coding sequence is TGTGCCAGCAGTTCCGGGACAGGGGCTCCGGCTGAGCAGTTCTTC. This translates into CASSSGTGAPAEQFF.

The J gene is TRBJ2-2, the V gene TRBV18; TRBD2 matches at 7 bases. Per the germline V gene, CDR1 is KGHSH and CDR2 is LQKENI. The CDR3 contains 16 residues. Losses at the gene ends were 5 bases for V and 6 bases for J; bases not matched to a gene: 12. CDR3 in amino acids: CASSTVAGVAAGELFF. The CDR3 DNA follows: TGTGCCAGCTCAACGGTGGCGGGAGTGGCGGCCGGGGAGCTGTTTTTT.

V usage is TRBV5-1 and J usage is TRBJ1-4; the D gene is possibly TRBD1 (6 bases). This CDR3 region has 15 residues. Trimming removed 4 bases at V and 7 bases at J, with 17 bases between. Looked up from germline, CDR1 is SGHRS and CDR2 is YFSETQ. CDR3 loop: CASSRLQGRVEKLFF. As DNA, the CDR3 is TGCGCCAGCAGCAGATTACAGGGTAGGGTTGAAAAACTGTTTTTT.

The chain is built from TRBV29-1 and TRBJ2-1; unclear D gene. Trimming removed 4 bases from V and 8 bases from J, with 15 bases in between. Germline CDR1 is SQVTM and CDR2 is ANQGSEA. The CDR3 is 13 residues long. The CDR3 loop reads CSVGKLRAYEQFF. CDR3 nucleotides: TGCAGCGTTGGCAAGCTCCGAGCCTATGAGCAGTTCTTC.

The chain recombines TRBV10-3 with TRBJ2-7; D perhaps matches TRBD1 (8 bases). CDR1 ENHRY and CDR2 SYGVKD come from the germline V gene. Trimming took 6 bases from V and 5 from J, leaving 17 bases between them. The CDR3 has 14 amino acids. The CDR3 region is CAISYRGGNNEQYF. The CDR3 DNA reads as TGTGCCATCAGCTACAGGGGGGGGAACAACGAGCAGTACTTC.

This chain links TRBV5-1 with TRBJ1-2; possible D gene TRBD1, 5 bases. V shed 4 bases and J shed 1 base, with 14 bases lying between them. Per the germline V gene, CDR1 is SGHRS and CDR2 is YFSETQ. The CDR3 extends over 15 amino acids. The CDR3 coding sequence is TGCGCCAGCAGCGAGGACATCCGAATTAACTATGGCTACACCTTC. Translating it yields CASSEDIRINYGYTF. Filled out from reference TRBV5-1 and TRBJ1-2, the complete variable domain reads KAGVTQTPRYLIKTRGQQVTLSCSPISGHRSVSWYQQTPGQGLQFLFEYFSETQRNKGNFPGRFSGRQFSNSRSEMNVSTLELGDSALYLCASSEDIRINYGYTFGSGTRLTVV.